These T cell receptor beta chains were read from a single sample in a study of blood T cell repertoires in COVID-19. Data came from immunoSEQ multiplex PCR; TCRdb stores just in-frame clones and leaves some out. This sample has some 430,000 clones, with 90% found just once. Sequenced input: PBMCs or T cells enriched from blood (not recorded which). The receptors shown here come from a man aged 18 to 29 who had recovered from COVID-19. The CDR3 runs from the conserved cysteine through the conserved F or W. A D gene is named only where the DNA matches it firmly.

CDR3 protein: CASSLRGGGAFF
V gene: TRBV28
J gene: TRBJ1-1
D gene: -

CDR3 protein: CASSFGGTSTEAFF
V gene: TRBV7-9
J gene: TRBJ1-1
D gene: -

CDR3 protein: CASSFGGGEQYF
V gene: TRBV12-3/TRBV12-4
J gene: TRBJ2-7
D gene: -

CDR3 protein: CASSKLPPQTVQETQYF
V gene: TRBV21-1
J gene: TRBJ2-5
D gene: -

CDR3 protein: CASASRGAGNSPLHF
V gene: TRBV12-5
J gene: TRBJ1-6
D gene: -

CDR3 protein: CASKWFGDSEAFF
V gene: TRBV19
J gene: TRBJ1-1
D gene: -

CDR3 protein: CASSLETGVGGYTF
V gene: TRBV7-8
J gene: TRBJ1-2
D gene: TRBD1

CDR3 protein: CASSIGTGDYEQYF
V gene: TRBV19
J gene: TRBJ2-7
D gene: TRBD1

CDR3 protein: CAIMSGPGNTIYF
V gene: TRBV10-3
J gene: TRBJ1-3
D gene: -

CDR3 protein: CSVLLAGGDTQYF
V gene: TRBV29-1
J gene: TRBJ2-3
D gene: TRBD2

CDR3 protein: CASSLQGMGTIETQYF
V gene: TRBV5-4
J gene: TRBJ2-5
D gene: -

CDR3 protein: CASSLEPGSNQPQHF
V gene: TRBV5-1
J gene: TRBJ1-5
D gene: -

CDR3 protein: CASRQIRDRNTEAFF
V gene: TRBV4-1
J gene: TRBJ1-1
D gene: TRBD1

CDR3 protein: CASTNPYRGLGYGYTF
V gene: TRBV11-2
J gene: TRBJ1-2
D gene: TRBD1

CDR3 protein: CASSPDREDGYTF
V gene: TRBV9
J gene: TRBJ1-2
D gene: -

CDR3 protein: CASSGRTGGVYGYTF
V gene: TRBV7-2
J gene: TRBJ1-2
D gene: TRBD1

CDR3 protein: CASSAAGGTEAFF
V gene: TRBV6-2/TRBV6-3
J gene: TRBJ1-1
D gene: -

CDR3 protein: CASSPATGLDTEAFF
V gene: TRBV18
J gene: TRBJ1-1
D gene: TRBD1

CDR3 protein: CASSPRGETQYF
V gene: TRBV5-8
J gene: TRBJ2-5
D gene: TRBD1

CDR3 protein: CASSHPGSNTEAFF
V gene: TRBV3-1/TRBV3-2
J gene: TRBJ1-1
D gene: -

CDR3 protein: CASSQGSDHNYGYTF
V gene: TRBV3-1/TRBV3-2
J gene: TRBJ1-2
D gene: -

CDR3 protein: CASKQGARTGELFF
V gene: TRBV19
J gene: TRBJ2-2
D gene: TRBD1

CDR3 protein: CASSHRTGEAFF
V gene: TRBV4-1
J gene: TRBJ1-1
D gene: TRBD1